The rows below give T cell receptor beta chains drawn from one sample of a study of CD8 T cells in Susac syndrome. TCRdb reprocessed the immunoSEQ multiplex PCR reads via MiXCR and lists one record per CDR3 protein. The data contain roughly 80,000 distinct CDR3 sequences, roughly 93% of them singletons. Sample: CD8+ T cells from PBMCs. The receptors were gathered from a human donor in good health. Each CDR3 is given with its conserved first and last residue. The D gene is left open where the match is weak. Clone size is given for some rows only: seen once, a few or many times, or a class if the clone is expanded.

v_call,clone_size,j_call,d_call,cdr3_aa,cdr3_nt
TRBV20-1,NA,TRBJ2-1,NA,CSARGGLYNEQFF,TGCAGTGCTAGGGGGGGGCTATACAATGAGCAGTTCTTC
TRBV14,NA,TRBJ2-5,TRBD1,CASSQRQGPETQYF,TGTGCCAGCAGCCAGAGACAGGGTCCAGAGACCCAGTACTTC
TRBV7-9,NA,TRBJ1-2,TRBD1,CASSLARTGHGYTF,TGTGCCAGCAGCTTAGCCAGGACAGGGCATGGCTACACCTTC
TRBV10-2,NA,TRBJ1-5,NA,CATYADSNQPQHF,TGCGCCACCTACGCGGACAGCAATCAGCCCCAGCATTTT
TRBV12-3/TRBV12-4,once,TRBJ2-1,NA,CASSPGFYNEQFF,TGTGCCAGCAGTCCGGGGTTTTACAATGAGCAGTTCTTC
TRBV27,NA,TRBJ2-1,NA,CASSSRVHNEQFF,TGTGCCAGCAGTTCCCGGGTACACAATGAGCAGTTCTTC
TRBV14,once,TRBJ2-1,TRBD2,CASSQVGTSGRNEQFF,TGTGCCAGCAGCCAAGTCGGGACTAGCGGGAGGAATGAGCAGTTCTTC
TRBV15,NA,TRBJ2-1,TRBD2,CATLPSGRADEQFF,TGTGCCACCTTACCTAGCGGGAGGGCCGATGAGCAGTTCTTC
TRBV5-6,once,TRBJ1-1,TRBD1,CASSRSGGRSTEAFF,TGTGCCAGCAGTCGATCAGGGGGTAGGAGCACTGAAGCTTTCTTT
TRBV20-1,NA,TRBJ2-7,TRBD2,CSARDRTSGGPRDEQYF,TGCAGTGCTAGAGACCGGACTAGCGGGGGCCCGAGGGACGAGCAGTACTTC
TRBV29-1,NA,TRBJ2-1,TRBD2,CSATGLAGWGSYNEQFF,TGCAGCGCGACGGGACTAGCGGGATGGGGCTCCTACAATGAGCAGTTCTTC
TRBV7-6,NA,TRBJ2-3,NA,CASSLLADTQYF,TGTGCCAGCAGCTTATTAGCGGATACGCAGTATTTT
TRBV19,NA,TRBJ1-6,NA,CASRVYNSPLHF,TGTGCCAGCCGAGTTTATAATTCACCCCTCCACTTT
TRBV12-3/TRBV12-4,NA,TRBJ2-6,NA,CASRRDSGANVLTF,TGTGCCAGCAGGCGGGACTCTGGGGCCAACGTCCTGACTTTC
TRBV4-1,NA,TRBJ2-1,NA,CASSQVALATYNEQFF,TGCGCCAGCAGCCAAGTCGCTCTAGCGACCTACAATGAGCAGTTCTTC
TRBV5-1,NA,TRBJ2-7,NA,CASTLGTTDHGGGFYEQYF,TGCGCCAGCACCCTGGGAACGACAGACCACGGAGGTGGGTTCTACGAGCAGTACTTC
TRBV4-1,NA,TRBJ1-2,NA,CASSQVAWNGYTF,TGCGCCAGCAGCCAAGTGGCGTGGAATGGCTACACCTTC